The rows below give T cell receptor beta chains drawn from one sample of a study of T cell changes during pregnancy in multiple sclerosis. Assay: immunoSEQ multiplex PCR; the TCRdb copy retains only in-frame clones and omits some. This sample has about 110,000 clones; 90% to 95% occur once, and the top ten carry about 3%. The sequencing here drew on peripheral blood, taken after pregnancy. Receptors originate from a female donor with multiple sclerosis, enrolled in a pregnancy study. Each CDR3 is given with its conserved first and last residue. Each record gives: J gene, D gene, clone size, V gene, CDR3 length, CDR3 DNA, CDR3 protein. A D gene is named only where the DNA matches it firmly. Clone size is given for some rows only: seen once, a few or many times, or a class if the clone is expanded.

>TRBJ2-6|.|.|TRBV4-1|15
TGCGCCAGCAGCCAAGTGACTTCTGGGGCCAACGTCCTGACTTTC
CASSQVTSGANVLTF
>TRBJ1-6|.|.|TRBV6-5|15
TGTGCCAGCAGTTTCCTGGACATCCGGAATTCACCCCTCCACTTT
CASSFLDIRNSPLHF
>TRBJ1-4|TRBD1|.|TRBV6-5|14
TGTGCCAGCAGTTACTCGGCAGGGGGCTATAAACTGTTTTTT
CASSYSAGGYKLFF
>TRBJ1-5|TRBD1|.|TRBV6-5|15
TGTGCCAGCAGCCTACAGGGGGCTGACAATCAGCCCCAGCATTTT
CASSLQGADNQPQHF
>TRBJ1-3|TRBD1|.|TRBV19|14
TGTGCCAGTACCCTGACAGGGGCGGGAAACACCATATATTTT
CASTLTGAGNTIYF
>TRBJ2-7|.|.|TRBV19|13
TGTGCCAGTAGTATTGGGGCCGGGTACGAGCAGTACTTC
CASSIGAGYEQYF
>TRBJ1-4|TRBD1|.|TRBV7-2|16
TGTGCCAGCAGCTCCTACGGACAGGAACTCAATGAAAAACTGTTTTTT
CASSSYGQELNEKLFF
>TRBJ2-7|TRBD2|.|TRBV2|14
TGTGCCAGCAGGCGCGGGGGAAGCTCCTACGAGCAGTACTTC
CASRRGGSSYEQYF
>TRBJ1-2|.|.|TRBV27|14
TGTGCCAGCAGGATGGACATCGGGAACTATGGCTACACCTTC
CASRMDIGNYGYTF
>TRBJ1-5|TRBD1|.|TRBV7-2|16
TGTGCCAGCAGCTTAGGACAGGGTTGGAGCAATCAGCCCCAGCATTTT
CASSLGQGWSNQPQHF
>TRBJ2-7|TRBD1|once|TRBV12-5|17
TGTGCTAGTGGTTCCTTGACAGGGGTTCTGGCGCGCAGCGAGCAGTACTTC
CASGSLTGVLARSEQYF
>TRBJ1-6|.|once|TRBV7-9|13
TGTGCCAGCAGCAAACGCACCGGGACACCCCTCCACTTT
CASSKRTGTPLHF
>TRBJ1-5|.|few|TRBV29-1|11
TGCAGCGTTGAATCAGGGCAGCCCCAGCATTTT
CSVESGQPQHF
>TRBJ2-1|TRBD2|.|TRBV5-1|17
TGCGCCAGCAGCCGGGCACCCGGGGGGTTGCGCTACAATGAGCAGTTCTTC
CASSRAPGGLRYNEQFF
>TRBJ1-2|TRBD1|.|TRBV13|16
TGTGCCAGCAGCTCCAACGACAGGGCTGAGATCTATGGCTACACCTTC
CASSSNDRAEIYGYTF
>TRBJ2-3|.|.|TRBV15|16
TGTGCCACCAGCAGAGGACCTAAAGGACACACAGATACGCAGTATTTT
CATSRGPKGHTDTQYF
>TRBJ2-2|.|.|TRBV7-7|17
TGTGCTAGCAGCCCCTTTGGGGGGGGCGTGAACACCGGGGAGCTGTTTTTT
CASSPFGGGVNTGELFF
>TRBJ1-6|.|few|TRBV15|14
TGTGCCACCAGCAGAGGAGGCAGCCCTTCACCCCTCCACTTT
CATSRGGSPSPLHF
>TRBJ1-2|TRBD1|.|TRBV29-1|13
TGCAGCGTTGACCGACAGGGGGACTATGGCTACACCTTC
CSVDRQGDYGYTF
>TRBJ1-2|TRBD1|.|TRBV19|14
TGTGCCAGTGCAGAAGGGGGCATAACTTCAACCTACACCTTC
CASAEGGITSTYTF
>TRBJ1-6|TRBD1|.|TRBV11-2|16
TGTGCCAGCAGCTTACTCCCGCGACAGGGGAATTCACCCCTCCACTTT
CASSLLPRQGNSPLHF
>TRBJ1-2|.|.|TRBV29-1|12
TGCAGCGTTGAGGCGGTTAACTATGGCTACACCTTC
CSVEAVNYGYTF
>TRBJ1-4|.|.|TRBV2|16
TGTGCCAGCAGCCCCGACAGACCTGCAACTAATGAAAAACTGTTTTTT
CASSPDRPATNEKLFF
>TRBJ1-2|TRBD1|.|TRBV13|15
TGTGCCAGCAGCCCCGGACAGGGAATCCTCTATGGCTACACCTTC
CASSPGQGILYGYTF